The present T cell receptor beta chain was sequenced within a study of blood T cell repertoires in COVID-19. On the study more broadly: COVID-19 samples from acute and convalescent phases originated in the United States, Italy and Spain. T cells, B-cell-depleted T cells, or PBMCs provided the cDNA or gDNA that served as material.

Germline CDR1 reads SEHNR; CDR2 reads FQNEAQ (reference sequence). This CDR3 is 19 amino acids long. Losses at the gene ends were 1 base for V and 3 bases for J; bases not matched to a gene: 13. How the authors handled the data: Reference gene primer amplification gave estimated nucleated cell counts. Sequencing used immunoSEQ multiplex PCR; TCRdb keeps in-frame clones, though not all of them. The DNA gave D and trimming, while V, J and clone size come from that table. The sample lists 300,000 or so clones; about nine tenths were seen once. The sample consisted of peripheral blood. This chain joins TRBV7-9 and TRBJ1-4; 8 bases fit TRBD1. This receptor was taken from a man between 50 and 59 years old with active or convalescent COVID-19. CDR3 bases: TGTGCCAGCAGCTTAGGAGCCTGGATTACGGACAGGGCTAATGAAAAACTGTTTTTT. As protein: CASSLGAWITDRANEKLFF.